This T cell receptor (beta chain) was retrieved from a study of cytomegalovirus exposure and HLA in healthy donors. Study observations and caveats: The authors enumerated over 150 TCR beta chains as linked to cytomegalovirus. Both high specificity and high sensitivity reportedly marked the classifier's diagnosis of cytomegalovirus status.

A note on this clone: What it recognizes is unknown.

Germline V CDR1 and CDR2: MDHEN, SYDVKM. V lost 8 bases and J lost 3; bases outside the gene matches: 2. The CDR3 runs 13 residues. Assay used: immunoSEQ multiplex PCR; TCRdb lists only in-frame clones, some missing. The sample has over 200,000 clones; 88% are singletons. Sequenced material: PBMCs. The sequence came from a young woman in good health and CMV-seronegative. The V gene is TRBV28, the J gene TRBJ2-1; 9 nucleotides align to TRBD2. The CDR3 here is CASGTSIYNEQFF. The CDR3, as DNA: TGTGCCAGCGGGACTAGCATCTACAATGAGCAGTTCTTC.